These T cell receptor beta chains were read from a single sample in a study of cytomegalovirus exposure and HLA in healthy donors. Data came from immunoSEQ multiplex PCR; TCRdb stores just in-frame clones and leaves some out. With 75,000 to 85,000 clones in the sample, the ten largest clones hold 0.58%. The sample taken for sequencing was PBMCs. These receptor sequences come from a man in his forties or fifties in good health and CMV-seronegative. Both conserved end residues are part of each CDR3. The D gene is left open where the match is weak.

>TRBV6-5|-|TRBJ1-1
CASSYSAGRPTEAFF
TGTGCCAGCAGTTACTCGGCAGGTCGTCCCACTGAAGCTTTCTTT
>TRBV19|-|TRBJ2-7
CASSIGWGGDSYEQYF
TGTGCCAGTAGTATCGGGTGGGGCGGGGATTCCTACGAGCAGTACTTC
>TRBV7-9|-|TRBJ2-7
CASSLRSGGSYEQYF
TGTGCCAGCAGCTTACGAAGTGGAGGCTCCTACGAGCAGTACTTC
>TRBV9|-|TRBJ2-2
CASSADPARSTGELFF
TGTGCCAGCAGCGCGGATCCCGCGCGGAGCACCGGGGAGCTGTTTTTT
>TRBV4-2|TRBD1|TRBJ1-2
CASSPVARTGDGYTF
TGTGCCAGCAGCCCCGTTGCCCGGACAGGGGATGGCTACACCTTC
>TRBV7-9|TRBD2|TRBJ2-5
CASSFGGSQETQYF
TGTGCCAGCAGCTTCGGGGGGAGCCAAGAGACCCAGTACTTC
>TRBV15|TRBD1|TRBJ2-5
CATSRNLGTGGQETQYF
TGTGCCACCAGCAGGAATTTAGGGACAGGGGGCCAAGAGACCCAGTACTTC
>TRBV7-3|-|TRBJ2-2
CASSLDGSYTGELFF
TGTGCCAGCAGCTTAGATGGCAGTTACACCGGGGAGCTGTTTTTT
>TRBV6-5|TRBD1|TRBJ1-2
CASSWGDGQGYGYTF
TGTGCCAGCAGTTGGGGCGACGGACAGGGATATGGCTACACCTTC
>TRBV14|-|TRBJ2-3
CASSPTDTQYF
TGTGCCAGCAGCCCGACAGATACGCAGTATTTT
>TRBV28|-|TRBJ2-3
CASSEQGYTQYF
TGTGCCAGCAGTGAACAGGGCTATACGCAGTATTTT
>TRBV9|TRBD2|TRBJ2-3
CASSVVGGAGGDTQYF
TGTGCCAGCAGCGTAGTAGGCGGTGCGGGGGGGGATACGCAGTATTTT
>TRBV4-3|-|TRBJ2-7
CASSQEDGPYEQYF
TGCGCCAGCAGCCAGGAGGACGGACCCTACGAGCAGTACTTC
>TRBV10-3|-|TRBJ1-4
CAISEHQGFKEKLFF
TGTGCCATCAGTGAGCACCAGGGGTTCAAAGAAAAACTGTTTTTT
>TRBV9|-|TRBJ2-7
CASSVFGSYEQYF
TGTGCCAGCAGCGTATTCGGTTCCTACGAGCAGTACTTC
>TRBV18|-|TRBJ2-7
CASSPPSRAEQYF
TGTGCCAGCTCACCACCGAGCAGGGCGGAGCAGTACTTC
>TRBV7-9|-|TRBJ2-6
CASSPVLGGSGANVLTF
TGTGCCAGCAGCCCCGTTCTCGGGGGCTCTGGGGCCAACGTCCTGACTTTC
>TRBV6-1|-|TRBJ2-7
CASSVGRGSYEQYF
TGTGCCAGCAGTGTAGGACGGGGGTCCTACGAGCAGTACTTC
>TRBV6-1|-|TRBJ2-1
CAIDRLNEQFF
TGTGCCATAGACAGGCTCAATGAGCAGTTCTTC
>TRBV6-5|TRBD2|TRBJ2-1
CASRRGVTDNEQFF
TGTGCCAGCAGACGGGGGGTAACCGACAATGAGCAGTTCTTC
>TRBV19|-|TRBJ2-5
CATPPGLLDQETQYF
TGTGCCACCCCACCAGGGCTTCTGGACCAAGAGACCCAGTACTTC
>TRBV7-9|TRBD2|TRBJ2-4
CASSLGGGGRDIQYF
TGTGCCAGCAGCTTAGGTGGGGGAGGGAGAGACATTCAGTACTTC
>TRBV19|-|TRBJ2-1
CASSDSGRNEQFF
TGTGCCAGTAGCGACTCAGGGAGGAATGAGCAGTTCTTC
>TRBV18|TRBD1|TRBJ2-5
CASSSTGGEETQYF
TGTGCCAGCTCATCGACAGGGGGTGAAGAGACCCAGTACTTC